This TCR beta chain came from a study of response to subunit inactivated influenza vaccine. Study findings and constraints: After each seasonal influenza vaccination, few new T cells are recruited, the authors suggested.

This CDR3 region has 16 residues. The J segment lost 2 bases and the V segment lost 3 bases, leaving 12 bases of the junction unmatched. Germline V CDR1 and CDR2: DFQATT, SNEGSKA (reference sequence). TCRdb re-called the RT-PCR reads through MiXCR, storing one row per CDR3 protein. The table has about 780,000 distinct CDR3 sequences, roughly 20% seen once. A remark on this clonotype: No antigen is known for it.

The rearrangement links TRBV20-1 to TRBJ2-7; TRBD1 agrees at 8 bases. This clonotype was sampled from a man aged 45-60 years who received an inactivated influenza vaccine. The input for sequencing was PBMCs from blood, taken 5 to 6 days after vaccination. Here the CDR3 reads CSASGQGALQTYEQYF. CDR3 DNA: TGCAGTGCTAGCGGTCAGGGGGCCCTCCAAACCTACGAGCAGTACTTC.